The 21 T cell receptor beta chains below come from one sample, sequenced in a study of identical twins. One entry per CDR3 protein, called by TCRdb with MiXCR from the 5' RACE reads. Of roughly 480,000 distinct CDR3 sequences listed, 20% to 25% are singletons. The sample also formed part of further work on T cells expressing NK-cell markers.

The material sequenced was CD4+ T cells sorted from blood. Source of these receptors: a woman younger than 35 in good health.

V gene TRBV6-1 combines with J gene TRBJ2-4; perhaps D is TRBD1 or TRBD2 (6 bases each). The CDR3 length is 13 residues. Germline values: CDR1 MNHNS, CDR2 SASEGT. V shed 6 bases and J shed 9 bases, with 15 bases lying between them. CDR3 amino acids: CASRVTKGGIQYF. DNA of the CDR3: TGTGCCAGCAGAGTAACAAAGGGGGGCATTCAGTACTTC.

The gene calls are TRBV9 and TRBJ2-1, with TRBD1 as a possible D gene (6 bases). V was clipped by 1 base and J by 2 bases, with 10 bases between them. Per the germline V gene, CDR1 is SGDLS and CDR2 is YYNGEE. The CDR3 is made up of 15 amino acids. CDR3 nucleotide sequence: TGTGCCAGCAGCGTAACTGGGGGCACCTACAATGAGCAGTTCTTC. It translates to CASSVTGGTYNEQFF.

This clonotype was seen only a few times. DNA for the CDR3: TGCAGTGTCCCTTCGACTGGGGGGAAGACCCAGTACTTC. Protein: CSVPSTGGKTQYF. V is TRBV20-1 and J is TRBJ2-5; possible D gene TRBD2, 6 bases. The CDR3 runs to 13 residues. Deletions cut 7 bases from V and 6 bases from J, with 18 bases between. In germline, CDR1 is DFQATT, CDR2 SNEGSKA (reference sequence).

The chain joins TRBV20-1 to TRBJ2-7; TRBD2 matches at 7 bases. The CDR3 length is 13 residues. Germline-derived CDR1 and CDR2 are DFQATT and SNEGSKA (reference sequence). The trim removed 4 bases at V and 6 bases at J, leaving 9 bases unmatched. Written as DNA, the CDR3 is TGCAGTGCTAAAACGGGCGGGAGAGGCGAGCAGTACTTC. Translated, it gives CSAKTGGRGEQYF.

This clonotype was counted between two and nine times. The chain employs TRBV11-3 and TRBJ2-2, with D maybe TRBD2 (6 bases). V gave up 5 bases and J gave up 4 bases, with 20 bases separating them. In germline, CDR1 is SGHNT, CDR2 YENEEA. There are 17 residues in the CDR3. CDR3 region: CASSAHGGVLSTGELFF. DNA for the CDR3: TGTGCCAGCAGCGCCCACGGGGGAGTCCTCTCCACCGGGGAGCTGTTTTTT. Drawing the rest from reference TRBV11-3 and TRBJ2-2, the complete variable domain is EAGVVQSPRYKIIEKKQPVAFWCNPISGHNTLYWYLQNLGQGPELLIRYENEEAVDDSQLPKDRFSAERLKGVDSTLKIQPAELGDSAVYLCASSAHGGVLSTGELFFGEGSRLTVL.

This chain joins TRBV9 and TRBJ2-2; 11 bases align to TRBD2. The CDR3 is made up of 16 amino acids. The junction had 3 bases not matched to a gene; V was cut back by 0 bases and J by 5 bases. The germline V gene has CDR1 SGDLS and CDR2 YYNGEE. The CDR3 DNA is TGTGCCAGCAGCGTAGTAGCGGGAGGGATAACCGGGGAGCTGTTTTTT. It encodes CASSVVAGGITGELFF. Combining the CDR3 with reference TRBV9 and TRBJ2-2 gives the whole variable domain DSGVTQTPKHLITATGQRVTLRCSPRSGDLSVYWYQQSLDQGLQFLIQYYNGEERAKGNILERFSAQQFPDLHSELNLSSLELGDSALYFCASSVVAGGITGELFFGEGSRLTVL.

This clonotype came up many times. The chain couples TRBV12-3 or TRBV12-4 to TRBJ1-2; D remains unclear. The CDR3 loop spans 12 amino acids. Between the trimmed V and J ends, which lost 5 bases and 1 base, there was a span of 5 bases. CDR3 nucleotide sequence: TGTGCCAGCAGTCGTAATAACTATGGCTACACCTTC. Translating gives CASSRNNYGYTF.

About this clonotype: A junction boundary mismatches the germline segment, possibly from a read error. The V and J genes are TRBV7-2 and TRBJ2-2; TRBD1 is a possible D gene (5 bases). This CDR3 has 13 residues. CDR1 and CDR2 (germline): SGHTA, FQGNSA. In nucleotides, the CDR3 is TGTGCCAGCAGCTTTAGGGGTGCTGGGGATCTGTTTTTT. It encodes CASSFRGAGDLFF.

The chain joins TRBV6-1 to TRBJ1-1, with 10 bases aligning to TRBD1. Germline-derived CDR1 and CDR2 are MNHNS and SASEGT. This CDR3 region has 14 residues. With V trimmed by 5 bases and J by 5 bases, 5 bases remained unmatched. The CDR3 loop reads CASSLGQGETEAFF. The CDR3 region has the DNA TGTGCCAGCAGTCTCGGACAGGGGGAAACTGAAGCTTTCTTT.

This clonotype was counted a few times. The chain combines TRBV29-1 with TRBJ2-3; weak D call: TRBD2 (5 bases). The CDR3 extends over 12 amino acids. Looked up from germline, CDR1 is SQVTM and CDR2 is ANQGSEA. Trimming removed 6 bases from V and 2 bases from J, with 9 bases in between. CDR3 DNA sequence: TGCAGCGTCCTACGGGACACAGATACGCAGTATTTT. It specifies CSVLRDTDTQYF.

The chain recombines TRBV5-5 with TRBJ2-6, with 7 nucleotides matching TRBD2. J lost 12 bases, V lost 4 bases, and 7 bases had no gene match. The CDR3 has 13 residues. Germline V gene data show CDR1 as SGHKS and CDR2 as YYEKEE (reference sequence). The CDR3 DNA is TGTGCCAGCAGCCCGGGGGGAATCAGCGTCCTGACTTTC. It codes for CASSPGGISVLTF.

This clonotype was observed a handful of times. V and J are TRBV9 and TRBJ2-3; TRBD2 aligns across 10 bases. The germline V gene has CDR1 SGDLS and CDR2 YYNGEE. The CDR3 length is 16 residues. V lost 4 bases to trimming and J lost 1 base; unmatched junction nucleotides: 6. The CDR3 DNA is TGTGCCAGCAGCCCCCGCGGGACTAGCGGCACAGATACGCAGTATTTT. Translated: CASSPRGTSGTDTQYF.

This clonotype was detected a few times. The chain couples TRBV2 to TRBJ1-1; 11 bases align to TRBD1. The CDR3 loop spans 13 amino acids. Looked up from germline, CDR1 is SNHLY and CDR2 is FYNNEI. With 11 bases clipped from V and 3 bases from J, the junction kept 5 bases outside the gene matches. In nucleotides, the CDR3 is TGTGCCGGACAGGGGGCGCGGGACACTGAAGCTTTCTTT. Residues: CAGQGARDTEAFF.

This rearrangement joins TRBV6-2 or TRBV6-3 to TRBJ2-4; possible D gene TRBD1, 5 bases. The CDR3 loop spans 15 amino acids. V gave up 0 bases and J gave up 3 bases, with 9 bases separating them. Germline V gene sequence: CDR1 MNHEY, CDR2 SVGEGT. CDR3 sequence (DNA): TGTGCCAGCAGTTACTCGCCCAGGGTCAAAAACATTCAGTACTTC. It specifies CASSYSPRVKNIQYF.

The CDR3 sequence: CATSRDFTGGGNEQFF. The CDR3 coding sequence is TGTGCCACCAGCAGAGATTTTACAGGGGGGGGCAATGAGCAGTTCTTC. The chain has TRBV15 and TRBJ2-1; a weak D match, TRBD1 (8 bases). Germline V lookup: CDR1 LNHNV, CDR2 YYDKDF (reference sequence). This CDR3 is built from 16 residues. Trimming cost V 0 bases and J 6 bases, with 15 bases left between them.

In this sample, this clonotype turned up a few times. The V gene is TRBV3-1, the J gene TRBJ2-3; D not resolved. Germline V gives CDR1 LGHDT, CDR2 YNNKEL (reference sequence). The CDR3 sequence is 12 residues long. The V end lost 1 base, the J end lost 6 bases, and 5 bases lay between the germline ends. CDR3 DNA sequence: TGTGCCAGCAGCCAAGTGCGGGATACGCAGTATTTT. Translation: CASSQVRDTQYF.

The V call is TRBV10-3, the J call TRBJ2-7; no definite D call. This CDR3 contains 13 residues. Germline CDR1 reads ENHRY; CDR2 reads SYGVKD. Deletions cut 7 bases from V and 0 bases from J, with 10 bases between. The CDR3 nucleotides read TGTGCCATCAACACCGGGCCCTCCTACGAGCAGTACTTC. Protein product: CAINTGPSYEQYF.

The table lists this clonotype with a few counts. This sequence joins TRBV30 and TRBJ1-2; a possible D gene is TRBD1 (5 bases). V lost 0 bases, J lost 2 bases, and 10 bases lay in between. CDR3 size: 14 residues. CDR1 and CDR2 from the germline V gene are GTSNPN and SVGIG (reference sequence). The CDR3 here is CAWSVSTANYGYTF. Here the CDR3 DNA reads TGTGCCTGGAGTGTTTCGACAGCAAACTATGGCTACACCTTC.

The rearrangement joins TRBV5-1 to TRBJ1-2, with D possibly matching TRBD1 (5 bases). The CDR3 loop spans 16 amino acids. The V gene lost 4 bases and the J gene lost 2 bases, with 18 bases spanning the gap. Germline loops: CDR1 SGHRS, CDR2 YFSETQ. The CDR3 region is CASSPGTLTQNYGYTF. The CDR3, as DNA: TGCGCCAGCAGCCCCGGGACTCTAACGCAGAACTATGGCTACACCTTC.

This clonotype was counted at least ten times. One end of the junction is discordant with germline, which a read error may explain. CDR3 bases: TGTGCTAGCAGCTTAGCTCGGGACTACGAGCAGTACTTC. Translated, it gives CASSLARDYEQYF. The chain has TRBV7-7 and TRBJ2-7, with D possibly being TRBD2 (5 bases). The CDR3 covers 13 residues. Germline lookup yields CDR1 SSHAT and CDR2 FNYEAQ (reference sequence).

This clonotype came up a few times. This CDR3 reads CASSFRQSYEQYF. CDR3 DNA: TGTGCCAGCAGCTTCAGACAGTCCTACGAGCAGTACTTC. The chain combines TRBV7-2 with TRBJ2-7; possibly TRBD1 for D (5 bases). The CDR3 totals 13 residues. Deletions cut 3 bases from V and 1 base from J, with 7 bases between. Germline values: CDR1 SGHTA, CDR2 FQGNSA.